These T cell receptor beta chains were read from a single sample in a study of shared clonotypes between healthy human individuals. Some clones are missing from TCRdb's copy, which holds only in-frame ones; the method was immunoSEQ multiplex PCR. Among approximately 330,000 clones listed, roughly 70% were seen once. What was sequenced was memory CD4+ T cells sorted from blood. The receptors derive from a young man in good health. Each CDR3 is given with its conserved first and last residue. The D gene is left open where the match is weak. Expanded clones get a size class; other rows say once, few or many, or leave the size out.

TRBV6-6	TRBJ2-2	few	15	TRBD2	CASRKLAGNTGELFF	TGTGCCAGCAGGAAACTAGCGGGCAACACCGGGGAGCTGTTTTTT
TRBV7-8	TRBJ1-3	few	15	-	CASSPRRGTGNTIYF	TGTGCCAGCAGCCCACGTAGGGGTACAGGAAACACCATATATTTT
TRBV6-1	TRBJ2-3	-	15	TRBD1	CASGPRQGGTDTQYF	TGTGCCAGCGGCCCGAGACAGGGCGGCACAGATACGCAGTATTTT
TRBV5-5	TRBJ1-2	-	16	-	CASSLGSGFLSYGYTF	TGTGCCAGCAGCTTGGGCTCAGGCTTCCTATCCTATGGCTACACCTTC
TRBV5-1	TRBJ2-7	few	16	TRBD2	CASSLGVAGGSYEQYF	TGCGCCAGCAGCTTGGGGGTAGCGGGAGGGTCCTACGAGCAGTACTTC
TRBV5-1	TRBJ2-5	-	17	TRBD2	CASSPGTSGMTGETQYF	TGCGCCAGCAGCCCGGGGACTAGCGGGATGACGGGAGAGACCCAGTACTTC
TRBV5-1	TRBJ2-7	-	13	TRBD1	CASSDRGPYEQYF	TGCGCCAGCAGCGACAGGGGACCCTACGAGCAGTACTTC
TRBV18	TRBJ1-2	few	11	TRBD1	CASGDSYGYTF	TGTGCCAGTGGGGACAGCTATGGCTACACCTTC
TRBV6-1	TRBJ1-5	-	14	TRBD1	CASSETGTDQPQHF	TGTGCCAGCAGTGAAACCGGGACAGATCAGCCCCAGCATTTT
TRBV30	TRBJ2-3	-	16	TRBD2	CAWSVFAGGGTDTQYF	TGTGCCTGGAGTGTATTTGCGGGAGGAGGCACAGATACGCAGTATTTT
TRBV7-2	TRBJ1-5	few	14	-	CASSLVTGALGQHF	TGTGCCAGCAGCTTAGTTACGGGGGCGCTGGGCCAGCATTTT
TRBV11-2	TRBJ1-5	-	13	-	CASSPTNNQPQHF	TGTGCCAGCAGCCCCACGAACAATCAGCCCCAGCATTTT
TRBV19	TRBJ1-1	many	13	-	CASSSGLNTEAFF	TGTGCCAGTAGTTCCGGATTGAACACTGAAGCTTTCTTT
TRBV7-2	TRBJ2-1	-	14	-	CASRLRSGYNEQFF	TGTGCCAGCAGGTTACGAAGTGGCTACAATGAGCAGTTCTTC
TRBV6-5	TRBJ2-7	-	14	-	CASSYRGQSYEQYF	TGTGCCAGCAGTTACAGGGGTCAATCCTACGAGCAGTACTTC
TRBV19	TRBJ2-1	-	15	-	CASSTRHSSYNEQFF	TGTGCCAGTAGTACCCGACACAGCTCCTACAATGAGCAGTTCTTC
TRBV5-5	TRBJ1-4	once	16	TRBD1	CASSLPLDRGTEKLFF	TGTGCCAGCAGCTTACCCCTGGACAGGGGAACAGAAAAACTGTTTTTT
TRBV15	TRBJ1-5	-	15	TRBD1	CATSRYGQGAQPQHF	TGTGCCACCAGCAGGTACGGACAGGGGGCCCAGCCCCAGCATTTT
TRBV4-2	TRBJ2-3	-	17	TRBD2	CASSQDLGGRSTDTQYF	TGTGCCAGCAGCCAAGATCTCGGCGGGAGGAGCACAGATACGCAGTATTTT
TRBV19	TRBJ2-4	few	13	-	CASSISMEAIQYF	TGTGCCAGTAGTATTAGTATGGAGGCCATTCAGTACTTC
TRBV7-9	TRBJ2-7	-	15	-	CASSFDRVSSYEQYF	TGTGCCAGCAGCTTCGACAGAGTTAGCTCCTACGAGCAGTACTTC
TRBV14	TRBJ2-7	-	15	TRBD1	CASSPRGTGFGEQYF	TGTGCCAGCAGCCCAAGGGGGACAGGGTTCGGAGAGCAGTACTTC
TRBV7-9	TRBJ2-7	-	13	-	CASSAIRTNEQYF	TGTGCCAGCAGCGCCATCAGGACAAACGAGCAGTACTTC
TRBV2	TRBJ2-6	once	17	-	CASRENSVGSGANVLTF	TGTGCCAGCAGAGAGAATTCGGTCGGCTCTGGGGCCAACGTCCTGACTTTC
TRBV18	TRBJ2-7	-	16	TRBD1	CASSLKTGTDGYEQYF	TGTGCCAGCTCACTCAAAACCGGGACAGACGGCTACGAGCAGTACTTC
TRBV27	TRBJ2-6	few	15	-	CASLGFGSGANVLTF	TGTGCCAGCCTCGGTTTCGGCTCTGGGGCCAACGTCCTGACTTTC